A selection of T cell receptor beta chains follows, all from one sample in a study of blood T cell repertoires in COVID-19. The table came from immunoSEQ multiplex PCR; TCRdb's copy has only in-frame clones and leaves some out. The top ten hold approximately 6.5% of the sample, which has around 170,000 clones, around 83% seen once. Source material: peripheral blood. Source of these receptors: a woman aged 40 to 49 with acute or convalescent COVID-19. The CDR3 runs from the conserved cysteine through the conserved F or W. A D gene is named only where the DNA matches it firmly. Clone sizes are given selectively: once, few, many, or a class where the clone is expanded.

CDR3: CSARVNYGYTF; DNA: TGCAGTGCCAGGGTTAACTATGGCTACACCTTC; J: TRBJ1-2; V: TRBV20-1; size: -; D: -
CDR3: CASSYSGQGVRQYF; DNA: TGTGCCAGCAGTTACTCTGGACAGGGAGTTCGGCAGTACTTC; J: TRBJ2-7; V: TRBV6-5; size: -; D: TRBD1
CDR3: CASSLGRLDGIYEQYF; DNA: TGTGCCAGCAGCTTAGGTAGACTAGACGGCATCTACGAGCAGTACTTC; J: TRBJ2-7; V: TRBV7-8; size: -; D: -
CDR3: CASSSVRENYGYTF; DNA: TGTGCCAGCAGTTCCGTCCGGGAGAACTATGGCTACACCTTC; J: TRBJ1-2; V: TRBV6-5; size: -; D: -
CDR3: CASSPGLAGYNEQFF; DNA: TGTGCCAGCAGCCCGGGACTAGCGGGGTACAATGAGCAGTTCTTC; J: TRBJ2-1; V: TRBV3-1/TRBV3-2; size: -; D: TRBD2
CDR3: CASSPDRNQPQHF; DNA: TGTGCCAGCTCTCCCGACAGAAATCAGCCCCAGCATTTT; J: TRBJ1-5; V: TRBV18; size: -; D: -
CDR3: CASRKGGENTEAFF; DNA: TGTGCCAGTAGGAAAGGGGGGGAGAACACTGAAGCTTTCTTT; J: TRBJ1-1; V: TRBV19; size: -; D: -
CDR3: CASSSYGTYEQYF; DNA: TGTGCCAGCAGCTCCTACGGGACCTACGAGCAGTACTTC; J: TRBJ2-7; V: TRBV28; size: -; D: -
CDR3: CASSYSQATNTEAFF; DNA: TGTGCCAGCAGTTACTCGCAGGCCACGAACACTGAAGCTTTCTTT; J: TRBJ1-1; V: TRBV6-5; size: -; D: -
CDR3: CASSLWGGSSYNEQFF; DNA: TGTGCCAGCAGTCTTTGGGGGGGGAGCTCCTACAATGAGCAGTTCTTC; J: TRBJ2-1; V: TRBV2; size: -; D: TRBD2
CDR3: CASSRTSALVGELFF; DNA: TGTGCCAGCAGCCGGACTAGCGCCCTCGTCGGGGAGCTGTTTTTT; J: TRBJ2-2; V: TRBV6-5; size: -; D: TRBD2
CDR3: CASSLNGGSSGNTIYF; DNA: TGTGCCAGCAGTTTGAATGGGGGGAGCTCTGGAAACACCATATATTTT; J: TRBJ1-3; V: TRBV5-4; size: -; D: -
CDR3: CASSFGVRGNQPQHF; DNA: TGTGCCAGCAGTTTTGGGGTAAGGGGGAATCAGCCCCAGCATTTT; J: TRBJ1-5; V: TRBV28; size: once; D: -
CDR3: CASSDSPDTQYF; DNA: TGTGCCAGCAGCGACTCACCAGATACGCAGTATTTT; J: TRBJ2-3; V: TRBV27; size: -; D: -
CDR3: CASSFGEYRGPTQTYGYTF; DNA: TGTGCCAGCAGTTTCGGGGAATACAGGGGTCCCACTCAAACCTATGGCTACACCTTC; J: TRBJ1-2; V: TRBV28; size: -; D: TRBD1
CDR3: CSVLGGTLLDDETQYF; DNA: TGCAGCGTACTTGGCGGAACCCTGCTCGATGATGAGACCCAGTACTTC; J: TRBJ2-5; V: TRBV29-1; size: -; D: -
CDR3: CASSTPSTEHPYEQYF; DNA: TGTGCCAGCAGTACGCCGTCGACAGAACACCCCTACGAGCAGTACTTC; J: TRBJ2-7; V: TRBV28; size: -; D: -
CDR3: CASSTIFSYNEQFF; DNA: TGTGCCAGCAGCACAATTTTTTCCTACAATGAGCAGTTCTTC; J: TRBJ2-1; V: TRBV6-2/TRBV6-3; size: -; D: -
CDR3: CAISGSEGSPLHF; DNA: TGTGCCATCAGTGGTTCGGAGGGGTCACCCCTCCACTTT; J: TRBJ1-6; V: TRBV10-3; size: -; D: -
CDR3: CASSHTGLTTDTQYF; DNA: TGTGCCAGCAGTCACACGGGACTCACCACAGATACGCAGTATTTT; J: TRBJ2-3; V: TRBV6-5; size: -; D: -
CDR3: CASSPHLPGDTNTGELFF; DNA: TGTGCCAGTAGTCCCCATCTCCCAGGGGATACGAACACCGGGGAGCTGTTTTTT; J: TRBJ2-2; V: TRBV19; size: -; D: -
CDR3: CASSSRVNEQYF; DNA: TGTGCCAGCAGCAGCAGGGTGAACGAGCAGTACTTC; J: TRBJ2-7; V: TRBV7-6; size: -; D: -
CDR3: CASSGDSQETQYF; DNA: TGTGCCAGCAGTGGGGACAGCCAAGAGACCCAGTACTTC; J: TRBJ2-5; V: TRBV2; size: -; D: TRBD1
CDR3: CASSLSRQGPNEQFF; DNA: TGTGCCAGCAGTTTATCGCGGCAGGGCCCCAATGAGCAGTTCTTC; J: TRBJ2-1; V: TRBV27; size: -; D: -
CDR3: CASSHEGFGYGYTF; DNA: TGTGCCAGCAGCCATGAGGGTTTCGGCTATGGCTACACCTTC; J: TRBJ1-2; V: TRBV3-1/TRBV3-2; size: -; D: -
CDR3: CASSEGTILNYEQYF; DNA: TGTGCCAGCAGTGAGGGGACTATCCTGAATTACGAGCAGTACTTC; J: TRBJ2-7; V: TRBV2; size: -; D: TRBD2
CDR3: CASSRQFPGASFLATYNEQFF; DNA: TGTGCCAGCAGCCGACAGTTCCCGGGAGCCTCATTCTTGGCAACCTACAATGAGCAGTTCTTC; J: TRBJ2-1; V: TRBV13; size: -; D: -
CDR3: CASRVEGANTEAFF; DNA: TGCGCCAGCAGGGTCGAGGGGGCGAACACTGAAGCTTTCTTT; J: TRBJ1-1; V: TRBV5-1; size: many; D: TRBD1
CDR3: CASSLPRGGVADTQYF; DNA: TGTGCCAGCAGCTTACCCCGGGGGGGCGTGGCAGATACGCAGTATTTT; J: TRBJ2-3; V: TRBV7-2; size: -; D: TRBD2
CDR3: CASKGVANTEAFF; DNA: TGTGCCAGCAAAGGGGTGGCGAACACTGAAGCTTTCTTT; J: TRBJ1-1; V: TRBV6-5; size: -; D: -
CDR3: CASSQAPDRGRVPFF; DNA: TGTGCCAGCAGCCAAGCCCCTGACAGGGGCCGCGTACCTTTCTTT; J: TRBJ1-1; V: TRBV3-1/TRBV3-2; size: once; D: TRBD1
CDR3: CSAGRGSSYEQYF; DNA: TGCAGTGCCGGGAGGGGATCCTCCTACGAGCAGTACTTC; J: TRBJ2-7; V: TRBV29-1; size: -; D: TRBD2
CDR3: CASITYGGTEAFF; DNA: TGTGCCAGCATCACCTATGGGGGGACTGAAGCTTTCTTT; J: TRBJ1-1; V: TRBV12-3/TRBV12-4; size: few; D: -
CDR3: CASLEVGFQPQHF; DNA: TGTGCCAGCTTGGAGGTGGGGTTTCAGCCCCAGCATTTT; J: TRBJ1-5; V: TRBV6-5; size: -; D: -
CDR3: CASSLRGLAGSDTQYF; DNA: TGTGCCAGCAGCCTAAGGGGACTAGCGGGGTCAGATACGCAGTATTTT; J: TRBJ2-3; V: TRBV7-6; size: -; D: TRBD2
CDR3: CASSPSHRDRASETQYF; DNA: TGTGCCAGTAGCCCATCCCACCGGGACAGGGCCTCAGAGACCCAGTACTTC; J: TRBJ2-5; V: TRBV19; size: -; D: TRBD1
CDR3: CASSYWGLGPYEQYF; DNA: TGTGCCAGCAGTTACTGGGGGCTTGGCCCCTACGAGCAGTACTTC; J: TRBJ2-7; V: TRBV6-6; size: -; D: -
CDR3: CATSRDLEADTQYF; DNA: TGTGCCACCAGCAGAGATTTGGAGGCAGATACGCAGTATTTT; J: TRBJ2-3; V: TRBV15; size: -; D: -
CDR3: CASSPLRGQYF; DNA: TGTGCCAGCAGCCCCCTACGTGGGCAGTACTTC; J: TRBJ2-7; V: TRBV2; size: -; D: -
CDR3: CAWTGQGSEELFF; DNA: TGTGCCTGGACTGGACAGGGGTCGGAGGAGCTGTTTTTT; J: TRBJ2-2; V: TRBV30; size: -; D: TRBD1
CDR3: CASSFRREGGELFF; DNA: TGCGCCAGCAGCTTTCGGAGGGAGGGCGGGGAGCTGTTTTTT; J: TRBJ2-2; V: TRBV5-1; size: -; D: TRBD2
CDR3: CASSPRGRTQHF; DNA: TGTGCCAGTAGCCCCAGGGGGCGGACCCAGCATTTT; J: TRBJ1-5; V: TRBV19; size: -; D: TRBD1
CDR3: CASSRFYSGTGGNYGYTF; DNA: TGTGCCAGTAGTCGGTTTTATTCCGGGACAGGGGGGAACTATGGCTACACCTTC; J: TRBJ1-2; V: TRBV19; size: -; D: TRBD1
CDR3: CASSSLTRYGYTF; DNA: TGTGCCAGCAGCTCACTAACCCGTTATGGCTACACCTTC; J: TRBJ1-2; V: TRBV7-9; size: -; D: -
CDR3: CASRTALNSPLHF; DNA: TGTGCCAGCAGGACAGCCCTTAATTCACCCCTCCACTTT; J: TRBJ1-6; V: TRBV6-5; size: -; D: -
CDR3: CASSYEDREFAGYTF; DNA: TGTGCCAGCAGTTACGAGGACAGGGAGTTTGCGGGCTACACCTTC; J: TRBJ1-2; V: TRBV6-6; size: once; D: TRBD1